A single sample is the source of the 30 T cell receptor beta chains below, sequenced in a study of blood T cell repertoires in COVID-19. Profiling relied on immunoSEQ multiplex PCR, and the TCRdb table lists in-frame clones only, not all of them. In the table there are 55,000 to 70,000 clones, approximately 91% of which are singletons. Sequencing input: peripheral blood. Source of these receptors: a man aged 60-69 years with acute or convalescent COVID-19.

The CDR3 nucleotides read TGTGCCAGCACCGAATGGCAGGGGGGCAGTCAGCCCCAGCATTTT. This gives the protein CASTEWQGGSQPQHF. This chain joins TRBV6-5 and TRBJ1-5; 7 bases are a match to TRBD1. Germline-derived CDR1 and CDR2 are MNHEY and SVGAGI. CDR3 length equals 15 residues. V trimming: 7 bases; J trimming: 6 bases; junction bases outside the gene matches: 12.

The chain combines TRBV11-2 with TRBJ2-7; weak D call: TRBD2 (6 bases). CDR1 is SGHAT, CDR2 FQNNGV, per germline. The CDR3 totals 16 residues. The V end lost 5 bases, the J end lost 3 bases, and 20 bases lay between the germline ends. CDR3 sequence reads: CASSTIGGTGFYEQYF. The CDR3 DNA reads as TGTGCCAGCAGCACGATAGGCGGGACCGGGTTCTACGAGCAGTACTTC.

The rearrangement joins TRBV6-6 to TRBJ2-7; 9 bases are shared with TRBD1. The CDR3 totals 15 residues. Unmatched junction bases numbered 11, after V lost 7 bases and J lost 4 bases. In germline, CDR1 is MNHNY, CDR2 SVGAGI (reference sequence). CDR3 DNA sequence: TGTGCCAGCATTTCCTCCCGGACAGGGGCTTACGAGCAGTACTTC. It translates to CASISSRTGAYEQYF.

The chain recombines TRBV10-3 with TRBJ2-1; 11 bases match TRBD1. This CDR3 comprises 11 residues. The germline V gene has CDR1 ENHRY and CDR2 SYGVKD. The ends lost 10 bases at V and 8 bases at J; junction bases unmatched: 1. DNA of the CDR3: TGTGCCACGGGACAGGGGGATGAGCAGTTCTTC. The encoded protein is CATGQGDEQFF.

V usage is TRBV21-1 and J usage is TRBJ2-7; the table's D call TRBD2 went unverified against the DNA. TRBV21-1 is a documented pseudogene. This CDR3 spans 20 amino acids. The CDR3 spells CASSPNRLAGGGGGFYEQYF. The CDR3 nucleotides are TGTGCCAGCAGCCCGAACCGACTAGCGGGAGGTGGGGGGGGTTTTTACGAGCAGTACTTC.

The chain recombines TRBV12-5 with TRBJ2-1; TRBD2 might be the D (6 bases). This CDR3 has 18 residues. With 0 bases removed from V and 0 bases from J, the gap between germline ends came to 15 bases. CDR1 LGHNT and CDR2 FRNRAP come from the germline V gene. CDR3 in DNA: TGTGCTAGTGGTTTGGTCCGCCTGGGGGGTAACTCCTACAATGAGCAGTTCTTC. It translates to CASGLVRLGGNSYNEQFF.

The J gene is TRBJ1-3, the V gene TRBV7-2; D may be TRBD1 (5 bases). V shed 5 bases and J shed 1 base, with 12 bases lying between them. CDR1 is SGHTA and CDR2 is FQGNSA in the germline V gene. This CDR3 has 15 residues. In nucleotides, the CDR3 is TGTGCCAGCAGCCGTGGCGGGGCGTCTGGAAACACCATATATTTT. This sequence encodes CASSRGGASGNTIYF.

The chain joins TRBV7-2 to TRBJ1-3; D gene ambiguous. This CDR3 contains 16 residues. V was cut by 3 bases and J by 0 bases, with 12 bases left in between. Germline loops: CDR1 SGHTA, CDR2 FQGNSA. CDR3 residues: CASSLLSGSSGNTIYF. DNA for the CDR3: TGTGCCAGCAGCTTGTTAAGCGGAAGCTCTGGAAACACCATATATTTT.

The genes are TRBV30 and TRBJ2-7, with TRBD2 as a possible D gene (7 bases). Germline V gene sequence: CDR1 GTSNPN, CDR2 SVGIG (reference sequence). This CDR3 has 16 residues. Trimming shortened V by 2 bases and J by 7 bases, and 24 bases separated the two germline ends. The CDR3 here is CAWSQEKGGRGPEQYF. The CDR3 DNA reads as TGTGCCTGGAGTCAGGAGAAGGGGGGGCGGGGGCCGGAGCAGTACTTC. The variable domain in full, completed from reference TRBV30 and TRBJ2-7, reads SQTIHQWPATLVQPVGSPLSLECTVEGTSNPNLYWYRQAAGRGLQLLFYSVGIGQISSEVPQNLSASRPQDRQFILSSKKLLLSDSGFYLCAWSQEKGGRGPEQYFGPGTRLTVT.

The chain employs TRBV28 and TRBJ2-7, with TRBD1 matching 7 bases. CDR1 is MDHEN, CDR2 SYDVKM, per germline. This CDR3 comprises 13 residues. Trimming took 5 bases from V and 4 from J; bases not matched to a gene: 5. Here the CDR3 reads CASSRQGRYEQYF. The CDR3 DNA reads TGTGCCAGCAGTCGACAGGGAAGATACGAGCAGTACTTC. Supplemented by reference TRBV28 and TRBJ2-7, the full variable domain reads DVKVTQSSRYLVKRTGEKVFLECVQDMDHENMFWYRQDPGLGLRLIYFSYDVKMKEKGDIPEGYSVSREKKERFSLILESASTNQTSMYLCASSRQGRYEQYFGPGTRLTVT.

The rearrangement links TRBV2 to TRBJ2-5; 7 positions agree with TRBD1. Germline V gene lookup returns CDR1 SNHLY and CDR2 FYNNEI. There are 14 residues in the CDR3. Trimming at V came to 6 bases and at J to 4 bases, leaving 8 bases not matched to a gene. The CDR3 is CASRPTGVRETQYF. The CDR3 DNA follows: TGTGCCAGCAGGCCCACAGGGGTCCGAGAGACCCAGTACTTC. Full variable domain (rest looked up from reference TRBV2 and TRBJ2-5): EPEVTQTPSHQVTQMGQEVILRCVPISNHLYFYWYRQILGQKVEFLVSFYNNEISEKSEIFDDQFSVERPDGSNFTLKIRSTKLEDSAMYFCASRPTGVRETQYFGPGTRLLVL.

This rearrangement joins TRBV4-1 to TRBJ2-3; a possible D gene is TRBD2 (6 bases). Trimming left V 0 bases short and J 0 bases short, with 10 bases between. Germline V CDR1 and CDR2: MGHRA, YSYEKL. This CDR3 is built from 16 residues. The CDR3 bases are TGCGCCAGCAGCCAAGATTACGGGGGTAGCACAGATACGCAGTATTTT. Translating gives CASSQDYGGSTDTQYF.

The chain has TRBV3-1 (or the pseudogene TRBV3-2) and TRBJ2-5, with 8 bases that match TRBD2. Losses at the gene ends were 10 bases for V and 4 bases for J; bases not matched to a gene: 8. Germline V gives CDR1 LGHDT, CDR2 YNNKEL (reference sequence). The CDR3 has 13 amino acids. CDR3 amino acids: CAIQGLAGETQYF. CDR3 nucleotides: TGTGCCATTCAGGGGCTAGCGGGAGAGACCCAGTACTTC.

The rearrangement uses TRBV5-5 and TRBJ2-3, with 9 bases fitting TRBD1. Germline loops: CDR1 SGHKS, CDR2 YYEKEE (reference sequence). V shed 4 bases, J shed 2 bases, and the junction held 11 bases outside the gene matches. The CDR3 runs 17 residues. CDR3 sequence reads: CASSIEPGQGNTDTQYF. The CDR3, as DNA: TGTGCCAGCAGCATAGAACCGGGACAGGGAAACACAGATACGCAGTATTTT.

The rearrangement links TRBV30 to TRBJ2-3; 7 nucleotides line up with TRBD1. The CDR3 runs 17 residues. Looked up from germline, CDR1 is GTSNPN and CDR2 is SVGIG (reference sequence). The ends lost 0 bases at V and 0 bases at J; junction bases unmatched: 9. Written as DNA, the CDR3 is TGTGCCTGGAGTGTATGGCCGGGGACAGCTAGCACAGATACGCAGTATTTT. Translating gives CAWSVWPGTASTDTQYF.

This chain connects TRBV4-3 to TRBJ1-2; unclear D gene. From germline, CDR1 is LGHNA and CDR2 YSLEER. The CDR3 is 13 residues long. With 4 bases removed from V and 8 bases from J, the gap between germline ends came to 14 bases. The DNA of the CDR3 is TGCGCCAGCAGCCCCGACTATTCCGCCGGCTACACCTTC. Amino acid sequence: CASSPDYSAGYTF.

This clone was seen only once. The gene calls are TRBV4-3 and TRBJ2-7, with 7 bases that match TRBD2. CDR1 is LGHNA, CDR2 YSLEER, per germline. Trimming at V came to 0 bases and at J to 2 bases, leaving 4 bases not matched to a gene. CDR3 length: 15 residues. CDR3 region: CASSQEWAGAYEQYF. The CDR3 DNA follows: TGCGCCAGCAGCCAAGAATGGGCGGGAGCCTACGAGCAGTACTTC.

V gene TRBV24-1 combines with J gene TRBJ1-1; TRBD1 matches at 9 bases. Germline loops: CDR1 KGHDR, CDR2 SFDVKD. CDR3 size: 13 residues. J gave up 3 bases and V 10 bases, and 5 bases lay outside the gene matches. CDR3 DNA sequence: TGTGCCACTGGACAGGGGAGGGACACTGAAGCTTTCTTT. This gives the protein CATGQGRDTEAFF.

The count of this clone is one. The chain links TRBV19 to TRBJ1-2; 7 nucleotides align to TRBD1. The CDR3 sequence is 15 residues long. Germline CDR1 and CDR2: LNHDA and SQIVND (reference sequence). V lost 6 bases to trimming and J lost 3 bases; unmatched junction nucleotides: 10. CDR3: CASSGRDSADYGYTF. DNA for the CDR3: TGTGCCAGTAGCGGGAGGGACAGTGCGGACTATGGCTACACCTTC. Filled out from reference TRBV19 and TRBJ1-2, the complete variable domain reads DGGITQSPKYLFRKEGQNVTLSCEQNLNHDAMYWYRQDPGQGLRLIYYSQIVNDFQKGDIAEGYSVSREKKESFPLTVTSAQKNPTAFYLCASSGRDSADYGYTFGSGTRLTVV.

J is TRBJ1-6 and V is TRBV28, with D unclear. The germline gives CDR1 MDHEN, CDR2 SYDVKM. The CDR3 is 14 amino acids. Deletions cut 1 base from V and 7 bases from J, with 8 bases between. Here the CDR3 DNA reads TGTGCCAGCAGTTTATCATTGAGGAATTCACCCCTCCACTTT. Encoded protein: CASSLSLRNSPLHF.

This rearrangement joins TRBV5-6 to TRBJ1-4; D uncertain. The CDR3 is made up of 16 amino acids. V was clipped by 5 bases and J by 3 bases, with 17 bases between them. Germline V gives CDR1 SGHDT, CDR2 YYEEEE. CDR3 in DNA: TGTGCCAGCAGTCGAGACCGACGAGCGGCTAATGAAAAACTGTTTTTT. Its translation: CASSRDRRAANEKLFF.

The V and J genes are TRBV12-3 or TRBV12-4 and TRBJ1-1, with 9 positions matching TRBD1. The V gene end was trimmed by 6 bases and the J gene end by 6 bases; junction bases not matched to a gene: 2. The CDR3 has 12 amino acids. The CDR3 loop is CASRQGAAEAFF. Here the CDR3 DNA reads TGTGCCAGCAGACAGGGGGCCGCTGAAGCTTTCTTT.

The rearrangement uses TRBV7-3 and TRBJ2-1, with TRBD2 as a possible D gene (6 bases). The V gene's germline CDR1 is SGHTA and CDR2 FQGTGA. The CDR3 is 16 amino acids. Trimming shortened V by 6 bases and J by 0 bases, and 15 bases separated the two germline ends. CDR3 DNA sequence: TGTGCCAGCAGTCGGACTATGACGAGCTCCTACAATGAGCAGTTCTTC. Protein product: CASSRTMTSSYNEQFF.

The chain links TRBV6-1 to TRBJ1-2; D gene uncertain. This CDR3 contains 14 residues. Germline V gene lookup returns CDR1 MNHNS and CDR2 SASEGT. Trimming left V 2 bases short and J 4 bases short, with 11 bases between. DNA of the CDR3: TGTGCCAGCAGTGAACGAGACAAGGCCTATGGCTACACCTTC. It encodes CASSERDKAYGYTF.

The rearrangement uses TRBV7-2 and TRBJ2-7; D remains ambiguous. In germline, CDR1 is SGHTA, CDR2 FQGNSA. The CDR3 is made up of 11 amino acids. Deletions cut 5 bases from V and 3 bases from J, with 5 bases between. The CDR3, as DNA: TGTGCCAGCAGCCCTAACTACGAGCAGTACTTC. This translates into CASSPNYEQYF.

In the case of this clone: At the DNA level, this CDR3 is encoded by other sequences in the same sample as well. The CDR3 nucleotides read TGCGCCAGCAGCCAAGATAGGGGGAGTGGGGCCAACGTCCTGACTTTC. It yields the protein CASSQDRGSGANVLTF. The rearrangement joins TRBV4-3 to TRBJ2-6, with D possibly being TRBD1 (6 bases). With 0 bases removed from V and 3 bases from J, the gap between germline ends came to 9 bases. The CDR3 loop spans 16 amino acids. The germline V gene encodes CDR1 LGHNA and CDR2 YSLEER.

The chain recombines TRBV7-2 with TRBJ2-4; 9 nucleotides agree with TRBD1. The CDR3 runs to 15 residues. Germline-derived CDR1 and CDR2 are SGHTA and FQGNSA. The V and J ends lost 4 bases and 1 base, in that order; junction bases with no gene match: 2. This CDR3 reads CASSSDRGAKNIQYF. The CDR3 DNA reads TGTGCCAGCAGCTCGGACAGGGGCGCCAAAAACATTCAGTACTTC.

This chain joins TRBV5-1 and TRBJ2-7; 7 bases map to TRBD1. V was clipped by 4 bases and J by 0 bases; unmatched bases: 4. In germline, CDR1 is SGHRS, CDR2 YFSETQ. This CDR3 is 14 amino acids long. The CDR3 DNA reads TGCGCCAGCAGCCGATCAGGGGGCTCCTACGAGCAGTACTTC. This translates into CASSRSGGSYEQYF.

The chain is built from TRBV27 and TRBJ1-1; D possibly corresponds to TRBD1 (6 bases). The CDR3 is 14 amino acids. Trimming cost V 3 bases and J 4 bases, with 12 bases left between them. Germline V gene lookup returns CDR1 MNHEY and CDR2 SMNVEV (reference sequence). The CDR3 reads CASSLVQGSTEAFF. CDR3 sequence (DNA): TGTGCCAGCAGTTTGGTTCAGGGGAGCACTGAAGCTTTCTTT.

The genes are TRBV9 and TRBJ2-1; 8 bases are a match to TRBD1. The CDR3 runs 15 residues. The trim removed 3 bases at V and 0 bases at J, leaving 2 bases unmatched. Germline V gene lookup returns CDR1 SGDLS and CDR2 YYNGEE. DNA of the CDR3: TGTGCCAGCAGCGACAGGGGGAACTCCTACAATGAGCAGTTCTTC. This codes for CASSDRGNSYNEQFF.